This TCR beta chain was obtained from a study of T cell clonality in common variable immunodeficiency. Clones were read by immunoSEQ multiplex PCR, and TCRdb kept only the in-frame ones, dropping some. The repertoire shows about 34,000 clones, none seen only once; the top ten take roughly 6.7%. The CDR3 has 13 residues. The V segment lost 7 bases and the J segment 5 bases; nucleotides outside the gene matches: 7. Germline V lookup: CDR1 MNHEY, CDR2 SVGEGT. CVID subjects were neither ill nor on immunomodulatory or immunosuppressive medication at sampling. The table lists this clone with many counts. No antigen is known for it. The missing CDR3 end, 3 residues past where the read stops, is filled in from the germline J gene. The study, taken as a whole, reports: Compared with controls, CVID subjects had fewer shared TCRbeta clones. Common variable immunodeficiency TCR beta sequences reportedly had fewer deletions and N-nucleotide insertions.

The TCR sequence derives from a human donor with common variable immunodeficiency. V gene TRBV6-2 or TRBV6-3 combines with J gene TRBJ1-2, with 7 bases matching TRBD1. The source material was peripheral blood mononuclear cells. The CDR3 protein is CASKDTTGYGYTF. The sequenced part of the CDR3 DNA is TGTGCCAGCAAAGACACGACAGGGTATGGC.